The clone carrying this T cell receptor (beta chain) has a count of ten or more. The antigen remains undetermined. Researchers amplified the TCR beta CDR3 regions from RNA transcripts. Carried out on the TCR CDR3, a first-round RT-PCR used the HTBI primer set. TCRdb analysed the multiplex PCR reads with MiXCR anew, one entry per CDR3 protein. The repertoire consists of 250,000 to 300,000 distinct CDR3 sequences, with around 15% occurring once and the leading ten covering more than 30%. The data belong to a study of T cells in Graves' hyperthyroidism and ophthalmopathy. Study-level findings and limits: Stable hyperthyroidism and ophthalmopathy were separated using 13 V-J signatures. For ophthalmopathy, model prediction preceded onset by a median about 6 months.

The CDR3 spans 15 residues. Germline V CDR1 and CDR2: DFQATT, SNEGSKA (reference sequence). The rearrangement links TRBV20-1 to TRBJ2-7; D is perhaps TRBD2 (6 bases). The specimen was blood. The TCR was taken from a woman between 45 and 65 years old with Graves' hyperthyroidism that later progressed to Graves' ophthalmopathy. This chain's CDR3 is CSSQRGSTSSYEQYF. DNA for the CDR3: TGCAGCTCACAACGGGGGTCTACGAGCTCCTACGAGCAGTACTTC.